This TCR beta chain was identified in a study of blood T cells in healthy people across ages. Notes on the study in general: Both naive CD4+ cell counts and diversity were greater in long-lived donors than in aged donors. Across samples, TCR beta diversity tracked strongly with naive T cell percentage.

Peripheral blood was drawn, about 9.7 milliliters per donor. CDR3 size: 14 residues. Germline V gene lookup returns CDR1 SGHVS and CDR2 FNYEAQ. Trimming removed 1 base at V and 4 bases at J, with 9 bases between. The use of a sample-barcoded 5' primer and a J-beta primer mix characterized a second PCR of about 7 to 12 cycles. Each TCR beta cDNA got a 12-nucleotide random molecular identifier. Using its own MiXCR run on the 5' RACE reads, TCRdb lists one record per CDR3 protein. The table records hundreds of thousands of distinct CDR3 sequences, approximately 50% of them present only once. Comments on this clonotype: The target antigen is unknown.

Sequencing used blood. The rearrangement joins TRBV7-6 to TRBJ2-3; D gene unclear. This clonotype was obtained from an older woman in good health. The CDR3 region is CASSLGALSDTQYF. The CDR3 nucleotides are TGTGCCAGCAGCTTAGGCGCCCTATCAGATACGCAGTATTTT.